This T cell receptor (beta chain) was identified during a study of blood T cell repertoires in COVID-19. The CDR3 is made up of 16 amino acids. Germline CDR1 reads LNHDA; CDR2 reads SQIVND (reference sequence). Trimming left V 3 bases short and J 1 base short, with 13 bases between. The table came from immunoSEQ multiplex PCR; TCRdb's copy has only in-frame clones and leaves some out. The table includes some 190,000 clones, about nine tenths detected once. This TCR was sampled from a man between 18 and 35 years old with active or convalescent COVID-19. Sequencing was carried out using peripheral blood. This chain connects TRBV19 to TRBJ1-3; no reliable D call. Written as DNA, the CDR3 is TGTGCCAGTAGTATGGAGTTTAAGCGATCTGGAAACACCATATATTTT. Translating it yields CASSMEFKRSGNTIYF. Combining the CDR3 with reference TRBV19 and TRBJ1-3 gives the whole variable domain DGGITQSPKYLFRKEGQNVTLSCEQNLNHDAMYWYRQDPGQGLRLIYYSQIVNDFQKGDIAEGYSVSREKKESFPLTVTSAQKNPTAFYLCASSMEFKRSGNTIYFGEGSWLTVV.